The 30 T cell receptor beta chains given below trace back to one sample, sequenced in a study of regulatory dendritic cells for organ transplantation. CFSE-labeled sorted T cells met regulatory or mature dendritic cells for five to six days. Repertoires were generated with immunoSEQ multiplex PCR, while TCRdb's copy carries only in-frame clones and drops some. The data show 20,000 or so clones, about 85% seen once. Their antigens remain unidentified. The specimen was naive CD4+ T cells from blood cultured with dendritic cells. The subset is: CD45RA+ naive T cells. These receptors came from a human donor in good health.

The chain links TRBV7-9 to TRBJ1-3, with 12 nucleotides matching TRBD1. The V gene end was trimmed by 5 bases and the J gene end by 4 bases; junction bases not matched to a gene: 15. The CDR3 is 19 residues long. Germline V gives CDR1 SEHNR, CDR2 FQNEAQ (reference sequence). CDR3: CASSGTPGGQGAKGNTIYF. The CDR3, as DNA: TGTGCCAGCAGCGGAACTCCCGGGGGACAGGGGGCGAAAGGAAACACCATATATTTT.

This clone has just a few counts. V usage is TRBV7-9 and J usage is TRBJ1-3; 8 nucleotides align to TRBD1. Trimming removed 5 bases from V and 0 bases from J; junction bases left unmatched: 3. The germline V gene has CDR1 SEHNR and CDR2 FQNEAQ (reference sequence). The CDR3 length is 15 residues. CDR3 sequence: CASSLGTGSGNTIYF. In DNA, the CDR3 is TGTGCCAGCAGCCTAGGGACAGGCTCTGGAAACACCATATATTTT.

This sequence joins TRBV6-5 and TRBJ1-2; TRBD1 aligns across 7 bases. V trimming: 1 base; J trimming: 10 bases; junction bases outside the gene matches: 6. Germline-derived CDR1 and CDR2 are MNHEY and SVGAGI. This CDR3 spans 13 amino acids. The CDR3 loop reads CASSYLQGGNYTF. CDR3 DNA sequence: TGTGCCAGCAGTTACTTGCAGGGGGGGAACTACACCTTC.

The chain carries TRBV7-2 and TRBJ2-1, with no clear D. The CDR3 is 13 residues long. Deletions cut 3 bases from V and 15 bases from J, with 18 bases between. Per the germline V gene, CDR1 is SGHTA and CDR2 is FQGNSA. The CDR3 sequence: CASSFGRDLGLFF. The CDR3 DNA reads as TGTGCCAGCAGCTTCGGTAGGGATTTGGGGTTGTTCTTC.

This chain connects TRBV28 to TRBJ2-3; D remains ambiguous. The CDR3 runs 15 residues. V was shortened by 3 bases and J by 2 bases, with 12 bases between the two germline ends. Germline V gives CDR1 MDHEN, CDR2 SYDVKM. CDR3 loop: CASSFGLQLTDTQYF. In DNA, the CDR3 is TGTGCCAGCAGTTTCGGGTTACAGCTCACAGATACGCAGTATTTT.

The chain employs TRBV18 and TRBJ1-1, with a weak D call TRBD1 (6 bases). Per germline, CDR1 KGHSH and CDR2 LQKENI. The germline V and J ends were trimmed by 5 bases and 1 base, with 11 bases remaining between them. The CDR3 is 14 residues long. CDR3 nucleotide sequence: TGTGCCAGCTCAAAGAAGGGGGAGAACACTGAAGCTTTCTTT. Translating it yields CASSKKGENTEAFF.

As DNA, the CDR3 is TGTGCCAGCAGCGCCACAGGGGGTTCAACTAATGAAAAACTGTTTTTT. Amino acid sequence: CASSATGGSTNEKLFF. The rearrangement links TRBV11-2 to TRBJ1-4, with 8 positions matching TRBD1. V was pared by 5 bases and J by 0 bases, with 5 bases of the junction left unmatched. The germline CDR1 and CDR2 sequences are SGHAT and FQNNGV. The CDR3 covers 16 residues.

The rearrangement links TRBV5-8 to TRBJ2-1; D is possibly TRBD1 or TRBD2 (5 bases each). The CDR3 contains 15 residues. From germline, CDR1 is SGHTS and CDR2 YDEGEE. V lost 4 bases, J lost 0 bases, and 11 bases lay in between. DNA for the CDR3: TGTGCCAGCAGCCCATGGGACCCCTCCTACAATGAGCAGTTCTTC. Translation gives CASSPWDPSYNEQFF.

The rearrangement links TRBV5-4 to TRBJ2-1; 13 nucleotides agree with TRBD2. The CDR3 sequence is 16 residues long. Germline V gene sequence: CDR1 SGHNT, CDR2 YYREEE (reference sequence). V gave up 1 base and J gave up 6 bases; unmatched junction bases: 4. The CDR3 DNA is TGTGCCAGCAGCTTGCGAGGGACTAGCGGGGCCAATGAGCAGTTCTTC. This sequence encodes CASSLRGTSGANEQFF.

V usage is TRBV10-3 and J usage is TRBJ1-1, with 7 bases matching TRBD1. This CDR3 is 14 amino acids long. V shed 5 bases and J 5 bases; nucleotides not matched to a gene: 8. Germline V lookup: CDR1 ENHRY, CDR2 SYGVKD. CDR3 amino acids: CAISREGASTEAFF. As DNA, the CDR3 is TGTGCCATCAGTCGAGAGGGGGCCTCGACTGAAGCTTTCTTT.

The rearrangement links TRBV14 to TRBJ2-1; TRBD1 is a possible D gene (5 bases). The CDR3 totals 16 residues. Germline assignment: CDR1 SGHDN and CDR2 FVKESK. V lost 0 bases and J 7 bases, leaving 16 bases between the germline ends. CDR3 sequence reads: CASSQEWGRAVNEQFF. The CDR3 nucleotides are TGTGCCAGCAGCCAAGAATGGGGCAGGGCGGTAAATGAGCAGTTCTTC.

The V gene is TRBV7-2, the J gene TRBJ1-2; D gene ambiguous. The CDR3 spans 13 residues. Per the germline V gene, CDR1 is SGHTA and CDR2 is FQGNSA. V lost 3 bases and J 7 bases, leaving 12 bases between the germline ends. The CDR3 loop reads CASSFSFDTGYTF. The DNA of the CDR3 is TGTGCCAGCAGCTTTTCCTTTGACACTGGCTACACCTTC.

The chain joins TRBV27 to TRBJ1-1; 7 positions agree with TRBD1. This CDR3 has 15 residues. Trimming cost V 0 bases and J 1 base; bases outside gene matches: 2. From germline, CDR1 is MNHEY and CDR2 SMNVEV (reference sequence). The CDR3 DNA reads TGTGCCAGCAGTTTATCGGGACAGCCGAACACTGAAGCTTTCTTT. Residues: CASSLSGQPNTEAFF.

The chain uses TRBV7-2 and TRBJ2-5; 8 bases are shared with TRBD2. The J call could be wrong; TRBJ2-7 is a better fit for the DNA end. The V gene's germline CDR1 is SGHTA and CDR2 FQGNSA. This CDR3 region has 16 residues. CDR3 DNA: TGTGCCAGCAGCGTACAGGGTAGCGGGACGAACTACGAGCAGTACTTC. As protein: CASSVQGSGTNYEQYF.

CDR3 loop: CASTQGLAGVTGELFF. The CDR3 DNA reads TGTGCCAGCACCCAAGGGCTAGCGGGAGTTACCGGGGAGCTGTTTTTT. The V gene is TRBV11-2, the J gene TRBJ2-2; 10 bases map to TRBD2. J lost 5 bases, V lost 7 bases, and 10 bases had no gene match. CDR1 is SGHAT, CDR2 FQNNGV, per germline. The CDR3 is 16 amino acids. Complete variable domain (other parts from reference TRBV11-2 and TRBJ2-2): EAGVAQSPRYKIIEKRQSVAFWCNPISGHATLYWYQQILGQGPKLLIQFQNNGVVDDSQLPKDRFSAERLKGVDSTLKIQPAKLEDSAVYLCASTQGLAGVTGELFFGEGSRLTVL.

The CDR3 coding sequence is TGTGCCAGCAGTGAATCGTGGGGAGTAAATGGCTACACCTTC. The encoded protein is CASSESWGVNGYTF. The chain is built from TRBV25-1 and TRBJ1-2, with no clear D. Trimming left V 1 base short and J 6 bases short, with 12 bases between. CDR1 MGHDK and CDR2 SYGVNS come from the germline V gene. This CDR3 has 14 amino acids.

The genes are TRBV7-2 and TRBJ2-1; D is perhaps TRBD2 (6 bases). The germline CDR1 and CDR2 sequences are SGHTA and FQGNSA. This CDR3 spans 15 amino acids. V was trimmed by 2 bases and J by 4 bases, leaving 12 bases between them. DNA of the CDR3: TGTGCCAGCAGCTTAACGGGAGCCTCATACAATGAGCAGTTCTTC. This encodes CASSLTGASYNEQFF.

This chain links TRBV6-5 with TRBJ2-5; TRBD1 might be the D (7 bases). The germline V gene encodes CDR1 MNHEY and CDR2 SVGAGI. CDR3 length equals 13 residues. V lost 10 bases and J 1 base, leaving 13 bases between the germline ends. CDR3: CATPQGGQETQYF. The CDR3 DNA sequence: TGTGCCACCCCCCAGGGGGGCCAAGAGACCCAGTACTTC.

The J gene is TRBJ1-1, the V gene TRBV7-9; tentative D call: TRBD1 (6 bases). The CDR3 has 14 amino acids. With 2 bases removed from V and 0 bases from J, the gap between germline ends came to 7 bases. The germline V gene has CDR1 SEHNR and CDR2 FQNEAQ (reference sequence). CDR3 nucleotides: TGTGCCAGCAGCTTAACAGGGATGAACACTGAAGCTTTCTTT. Its translation: CASSLTGMNTEAFF.

The genes are TRBV6-5 and TRBJ2-3, with D possibly being TRBD1 (6 bases). The CDR3 contains 16 residues. In germline, CDR1 is MNHEY, CDR2 SVGAGI. V shed 3 bases and J shed 0 bases, with 13 bases lying between them. CDR3 in DNA: TGTGCCAGCAGTTATTTAGGGGGTAAAAGCACAGATACGCAGTATTTT. Protein: CASSYLGGKSTDTQYF.

This clone was detected only once. The chain links TRBV2 to TRBJ2-1, with a tentative D call TRBD2 (6 bases). This CDR3 has 15 residues. Germline assignment: CDR1 SNHLY and CDR2 FYNNEI. V lost 8 bases to trimming and J lost 5 bases, with 19 bases between them. DNA of the CDR3: TGTGCCAGCGTTTTACTTGGACTATCCAACAATGAGCAGTTCTTC. Amino acids: CASVLLGLSNNEQFF.

The genes are TRBV7-2 and TRBJ2-5, with 9 bases lining up with TRBD2. The CDR3 runs 16 residues. Trimming at V came to 1 base and at J to 2 bases, leaving 5 bases not matched to a gene. The germline CDR1 and CDR2 sequences are SGHTA and FQGNSA. CDR3 DNA sequence: TGTGCCAGCAGCTTAGGTCTAGCGGGACCTCAAGAGACCCAGTACTTC. Translation: CASSLGLAGPQETQYF.

The V gene is TRBV29-1, the J gene TRBJ1-1; TRBD1 is a possible D gene (6 bases). The V gene lost 8 bases and the J gene lost 0 bases, with 13 bases spanning the gap. CDR3 length: 13 amino acids. The germline V gene encodes CDR1 SQVTM and CDR2 ANQGSEA. The CDR3 DNA follows: TGCAGCCTAACAACAGGGATGAACACTGAAGCTTTCTTT. Translating it yields CSLTTGMNTEAFF.

The rearrangement joins TRBV18 to TRBJ2-7; D perhaps matches TRBD2 (6 bases). The CDR3 loop spans 16 amino acids. Trimming removed 4 bases from V and 0 bases from J, with 16 bases in between. Germline-derived CDR1 and CDR2 are KGHSH and LQKENI. CDR3 loop: CASSRGVGQISYEQYF. CDR3 in DNA: TGTGCCAGCTCACGGGGGGTGGGCCAGATCTCCTACGAGCAGTACTTC.

This rearrangement joins TRBV6-4 to TRBJ2-1; 10 bases agree with TRBD2. The length of the CDR3 is 14 residues. V shed 6 bases, J shed 7 bases, and the junction held 6 bases outside the gene matches. The germline V gene has CDR1 MRHNA and CDR2 SNTAGT. The CDR3 spells CASRDSGRGNEQFF. The CDR3 DNA sequence: TGTGCCAGCAGGGACAGCGGGAGGGGGAATGAGCAGTTCTTC.

This chain joins TRBV2 and TRBJ1-2, with D unresolved. Germline values: CDR1 SNHLY, CDR2 FYNNEI. The length of the CDR3 is 15 residues. Trimming pared 4 bases from V and 2 bases from J, leaving 14 bases between. CDR3 in amino acids: CASSVAGSQNYGYTF. In DNA form, the CDR3 reads TGTGCCAGCAGTGTGGCGGGATCTCAAAACTATGGCTACACCTTC.

This chain joins TRBV11-2 and TRBJ1-2, with D perhaps matching TRBD1 (6 bases). V lost 2 bases, J lost 2 bases, and 9 bases lay in between. Germline CDR1 is SGHAT and CDR2 is FQNNGV. This CDR3 comprises 14 residues. CDR3 region: CASSLLQGNYGYTF. DNA for the CDR3: TGTGCCAGCAGCTTACTGCAGGGGAACTATGGCTACACCTTC.

V and J are TRBV7-2 and TRBJ1-4; TRBD1 agrees at 8 bases. Germline V CDR1 and CDR2: SGHTA, FQGNSA. This CDR3 contains 14 residues. With 5 bases clipped from V and 4 bases from J, the junction kept 3 bases outside the gene matches. The CDR3 spells CASSADRVNEKLFF. The CDR3 DNA is TGTGCCAGCAGCGCGGACAGGGTTAATGAAAAACTGTTTTTT.

This sequence joins TRBV2 and TRBJ1-6, with D tentatively TRBD1 (6 bases). V lost 6 bases and J lost 7, with 10 bases in between. This CDR3 is built from 13 residues. In germline, CDR1 is SNHLY, CDR2 FYNNEI. CDR3 nucleotides: TGTGCCAGCAGACAGGGTCCCAATTCACCCCTCCACTTT. As protein: CASRQGPNSPLHF.

This CDR3 reads CASSSQRLREQFF. CDR3 bases: TGTGCCAGCAGCTCACAGCGGCTCCGTGAGCAGTTCTTC. The V call is TRBV7-2, the J call TRBJ2-1; a weak D match, TRBD2 (5 bases). Germline CDR1 reads SGHTA; CDR2 reads FQGNSA. V was clipped by 4 bases and J by 9 bases, with 13 bases between them. The CDR3 is 13 amino acids.